The present TCR beta chain was sequenced within a study of T-cell memory formation after mild COVID-19. This CDR3 is built from 14 residues. The germline V gene encodes CDR1 SQVTM and CDR2 ANQGSEA. Trimming left V 6 bases short and J 3 bases short, with 16 bases between. TCRdb reanalysed the 5' RACE reads using MiXCR and keeps one entry per CDR3 protein. The repertoire holds roughly 110,000 distinct CDR3 sequences, with about 17% as singletons. The sequencing input was PBMCs or a T cell subset sorted from them (not recorded which). The rearrangement joins TRBV29-1 to TRBJ2-3, with D perhaps TRBD2 (5 bases). This receptor was identified in an adult woman who had mild COVID-19 (a few samples of this study predate the infection). Cell type and time point are not known. The DNA for the CDR3 is TGCAGCGTCGTCCCCGGGATTCGGACAGATACGCAGTATTTT. Translated, it gives CSVVPGIRTDTQYF.